The next 10 T cell receptor beta chains were all read from a single sample in a study of T cells in Graves' hyperthyroidism and ophthalmopathy (dated by TCRdb to the late 2010s). Library construction relied on multiplex PCR. The listed sequencing device is Illumina HiSeq 2000. The TCR beta CDR3 regions were amplified from the RNA transcripts. The TCR CDR3 was subjected to a first round of RT-PCR using the HTBI primer set and the Qiagen OneStep RT-PCR kit. TCRdb reprocessing: public reads trimmed at Q25 with fastp, clones called with MiXCR, in-frame beta chains kept. Entries that share a CDR3 protein sequence are merged under the most common genes and DNA. Counted in this sample were approximately 640,000 distinct CDR3 sequences; 17% of them appeared once. Of the sample, roughly a sixth is held by the ten largest clones. The sample comprised blood. The receptors stem from a middle-aged man with Graves' hyperthyroidism.

In its sample, this clonotype was seen a few times. This chain connects TRBV7-9 to TRBJ2-5, with 7 bases matching TRBD1. The CDR3 is made up of 14 amino acids. Germline V gives CDR1 SEHNR, CDR2 FQNEAQ (reference sequence). V trimming: 4 bases; J trimming: 3 bases; junction bases outside the gene matches: 5. The CDR3 nucleotides read TGTGCCAGCAGCTCGGACAGGAGGAAAGAGACCCAGTACTTC. This encodes CASSSDRRKETQYF.

The V and J genes are TRBV27 and TRBJ1-5, with TRBD1 matching 8 bases. J lost 1 base, V lost 5 bases, and 10 bases had no gene match. Germline V gene sequence: CDR1 MNHEY, CDR2 SMNVEV (reference sequence). The CDR3 runs 17 residues. The CDR3, as DNA: TGTGCCAGCAGTCAAGGCTCCGGGACAGGAAGCAATCAGCCCCAGCATTTT. Protein: CASSQGSGTGSNQPQHF.

DNA of the CDR3: TGTGCCTGGAGTGTATACGCTAGATACACCGGGGAGCTGTTTTTT. This encodes CAWSVYARYTGELFF. The V and J genes are TRBV30 and TRBJ2-2; D is uncertain. The CDR3 contains 15 residues. Per germline, CDR1 GTSNPN and CDR2 SVGIG (reference sequence). Trimming left V 0 bases short and J 3 bases short, with 11 bases between.

This clonotype has a count of ten or more. The DNA of the CDR3 is TGTGCCAGCAGCTCCGGGACAGGCTCCTACGAGCAGTACTTC. This encodes CASSSGTGSYEQYF. The chain couples TRBV18 to TRBJ2-7, with 8 bases matching TRBD1. The CDR3 spans 14 residues. V lost 8 bases, J lost 0 bases, and 6 bases stayed unmatched. CDR1 is KGHSH, CDR2 LQKENI, per germline.

V is TRBV6-2 or TRBV6-3 and J is TRBJ2-7; D not certain. CDR1 is MNHEY, CDR2 SVGEGT, per germline. Trimming took off 0 bases at V and 3 bases at J, with 6 bases between the two ends. CDR3 length: 13 residues. CDR3 nucleotide sequence: TGTGCCAGCAGTTACTCAAGGTACTACGAGCAGTACTTC. It codes for CASSYSRYYEQYF.

CDR3 nucleotides: TGTGCCAGCAGCCAACTACCGACAGCGAACACCGGGGAGCTGTTTTTT. Amino acid sequence: CASSQLPTANTGELFF. This rearrangement joins TRBV9 to TRBJ2-2; TRBD1 might be the D (5 bases). Trimming left V 4 bases short and J 0 bases short, with 13 bases between. There are 16 residues in the CDR3. Looked up from germline, CDR1 is SGDLS and CDR2 is YYNGEE.

This clonotype was picked up many times. The chain recombines TRBV29-1 with TRBJ2-5; TRBD2 matches at 11 bases. The V segment lost 2 bases and the J segment 5 bases; nucleotides outside the gene matches: 13. Germline V gene lookup returns CDR1 SQVTM and CDR2 ANQGSEA. The CDR3 sequence is 17 residues long. The CDR3 nucleotides read TGCAGCGTTGAAAACACCGGGACTAGCGGTCCATGGGAGACCCAGTACTTC. It codes for CSVENTGTSGPWETQYF.

In its sample, this clonotype was seen many times. The germline gene is not matched at one end of the junction; a read error may be the cause. J is TRBJ1-6 and V is TRBV5-1; D is uncertain. CDR1 SGHRS and CDR2 YFSETQ come from the germline V gene. The CDR3 extends over 12 amino acids. The CDR3 spells CASRLERAPLHF. For the CDR3, the DNA is TGCGCCAGCAGATTGGAGCGTGCACCCCTCCACTTT.

This clonotype was observed at least ten times. J is TRBJ2-7 and V is TRBV9; D is perhaps TRBD1 or TRBD2 (5 bases each). The CDR3 runs to 15 residues. Germline V CDR1 and CDR2: SGDLS, YYNGEE. V was trimmed by 3 bases and J by 0 bases, leaving 13 bases between them. The CDR3 is CASSGDDGSSYEQYF. CDR3 coding DNA: TGTGCCAGCAGCGGGGACGATGGGAGCTCCTACGAGCAGTACTTC. Supplemented by reference TRBV9 and TRBJ2-7, the full variable domain reads DSGVTQTPKHLITATGQRVTLRCSPRSGDLSVYWYQQSLDQGLQFLIQYYNGEERAKGNILERFSAQQFPDLHSELNLSSLELGDSALYFCASSGDDGSSYEQYFGPGTRLTVT.

The sample holds many counts of this clonotype. The CDR3 nucleotides are TGCAGTGCCAGCGGGACTAGCGGGGGCTACGAGCAGTACTTC. This encodes CSASGTSGGYEQYF. The V and J genes are TRBV20-1 and TRBJ2-7, with 14 bases that match TRBD2. The CDR3 is made up of 14 amino acids. Germline CDR1 DFQATT, CDR2 SNEGSKA (reference sequence). The V gene end was trimmed by 6 bases and the J gene end by 3 bases; junction bases not matched to a gene: 4.